This T cell receptor beta chain was sequenced during a study of blood T cell repertoires in COVID-19. As for the study in general: The samples span acute and convalescent COVID-19 from the United States, Italy and Spain. From T cells, B-cell-depleted T cells, or PBMCs came the material, which was cDNA or gDNA.

Germline CDR1 reads MNHEY; CDR2 reads SMNVEV (reference sequence). Losses at the gene ends were 4 bases for V and 5 bases for J; bases not matched to a gene: 0. The CDR3 contains 14 residues. Original processing notes: Quantification of nucleated cells was approximated via reference gene primer amplification. Using immunoSEQ multiplex PCR, the repertoire was profiled, and TCRdb retains in-frame clones only, with some absent. V, J and clone size reflect that table, while D and trimming were determined from the DNA. The table lists over 150,000 clones, around 89% of them singletons. The V gene is TRBV27, the J gene TRBJ2-1; 12 bases match TRBD2. This TCR was sampled from a young man who had recovered from COVID-19. The sample taken for sequencing was peripheral blood. Written as DNA, the CDR3 is TGTGCCAGCAGTTGGACTAGCGGGGACAATGAGCAGTTCTTC. It is translated as CASSWTSGDNEQFF.